One sample yielded the 20 T cell receptor beta chains listed below, sequenced in a study of response to subunit inactivated influenza vaccine. TCRdb independently ran MiXCR on the RT-PCR reads; one entry per CDR3 protein. The data hold fewer than 800,000 distinct CDR3 sequences, with approximately 15% observed a single time. The sample consisted of PBMCs from blood, taken 12 days after vaccination. All receptors come from a man aged 50-59 years who received an inactivated influenza vaccine.

The gene calls are TRBV10-3 and TRBJ1-5; the match to TRBD1 covers 7 bases. V shed 4 bases and J 7 bases; nucleotides not matched to a gene: 7. Germline V CDR1 and CDR2: ENHRY, SYGVKD. The length of the CDR3 is 14 residues. The CDR3 DNA follows: TGTGCCATCAGTGTCCAGGGGGTAGGGCAGCCCCAGCATTTT. It specifies CAISVQGVGQPQHF.

This clonotype showed up just a few times. This chain links TRBV10-3 with TRBJ2-7; D gene ambiguous. This CDR3 spans 11 amino acids. CDR1 and CDR2 from the germline V gene are ENHRY and SYGVKD. Trimming cost V 4 bases and J 5 bases, with 6 bases left between them. The CDR3 nucleotides are TGTGCCATCAGTGGATCAAACGAGCAGTACTTC. It specifies CAISGSNEQYF.

This clonotype came up many times. The V gene is TRBV7-8, the J gene TRBJ2-5, with a weak D call TRBD1 (6 bases). Germline CDR1 SGHVS, CDR2 FQNEAQ. V was pared by 5 bases and J by 5 bases, with 18 bases between. The CDR3 is 15 residues long. The CDR3 region has the DNA TGTGCCAGCAGCCCAGACATAGGGGGTACTGAGACCCAGTACTTC. Its protein is CASSPDIGGTETQYF.

This clonotype was seen a handful of times. The chain combines TRBV5-6 with TRBJ2-7; 10 bases align to TRBD2. The CDR3 spans 16 residues. V lost 4 bases, J lost 0 bases, and 7 bases stayed unmatched. Germline V gives CDR1 SGHDT, CDR2 YYEEEE. Here the CDR3 reads CASSRGLAERSYEQYF. The CDR3, as DNA: TGTGCCAGCAGCCGCGGACTAGCGGAACGCTCCTACGAGCAGTACTTC.

Comment on this clonotype: The junction does not match germline at one end; this may be a read error. The CDR3 spells CCAKITLGTGATGELFF. CDR3 sequence (DNA): TGCTGTGCCAAAATCACTCTCGGGACAGGGGCCACCGGGGAGCTGTTTTTT. The rearrangement joins TRBV20-1 to TRBJ2-2; 10 nucleotides match TRBD1. This CDR3 is 17 amino acids long. CDR1 DFQATT and CDR2 SNEGSKA come from the germline V gene (reference sequence).

This chain joins TRBV20-1 and TRBJ1-1, with D perhaps TRBD1 (5 bases). Trimming pared 5 bases from V and 7 bases from J, leaving 14 bases between. The germline V gene has CDR1 DFQATT and CDR2 SNEGSKA (reference sequence). The CDR3 runs to 12 residues. Here the CDR3 reads CSARSAGDEAFF. In DNA, the CDR3 is TGCAGTGCTCGGAGCGCGGGGGATGAAGCTTTCTTT.

The chain uses TRBV11-2 and TRBJ1-4; no clear D gene. Trimming shortened V by 0 bases and J by 0 bases, and 11 bases separated the two germline ends. CDR1 SGHAT and CDR2 FQNNGV come from the germline V gene. The CDR3 spans 17 residues. CDR3 sequence reads: CASSLEDASATNEKLFF. The DNA for the CDR3 is TGTGCCAGCAGCTTAGAGGACGCCAGCGCAACTAATGAAAAACTGTTTTTT.

This clonotype was seen only a few times. This chain links TRBV20-1 with TRBJ1-6; the D gene is possibly TRBD1 (5 bases). Germline-derived CDR1 and CDR2 are DFQATT and SNEGSKA (reference sequence). This CDR3 comprises 15 residues. The ends were cut back, 1 base at V and 5 bases at J, with 12 bases in the middle. The CDR3: CSARVSGPDNSPLHF. CDR3 DNA sequence: TGCAGTGCTAGAGTTTCAGGGCCGGATAATTCACCCCTCCACTTT.

J is TRBJ2-1 and V is TRBV12-3 or TRBV12-4; TRBD2 matches 7 bases. V gave up 1 base and J gave up 5 bases; unmatched junction bases: 11. The CDR3 spans 17 residues. Here the CDR3 DNA reads TGTGCCAGCAGTTTAGGGGGACTACTGGGGACCGACAATGAGCAGTTCTTC. Its protein is CASSLGGLLGTDNEQFF.

The DNA for the CDR3 is TGTGCCAGCAAAGTAGGCACAGGGAACCGACAAGAGACCCAGTACTTC. Its protein is CASKVGTGNRQETQYF. V and J are TRBV7-2 and TRBJ2-5, with TRBD1 as a possible D gene (6 bases). Germline assignment: CDR1 SGHTA and CDR2 FQGNSA. The CDR3 sequence is 16 residues long. Deletions cut 7 bases from V and 2 bases from J, with 20 bases between.

This clonotype was observed many times. V and J are TRBV29-1 and TRBJ2-7; D is ambiguous. CDR3 length: 12 residues. Germline lookup yields CDR1 SQVTM and CDR2 ANQGSEA. Trimming left V 6 bases short and J 6 bases short, with 15 bases between. CDR3 loop: CSVYISLGEQYF. The CDR3 coding sequence is TGCAGCGTGTACATATCTTTGGGCGAGCAGTACTTC.

The V gene is TRBV27, the J gene TRBJ2-2; TRBD1 is a possible D gene (6 bases). The germline V and J ends were trimmed by 6 bases and 4 bases, with 12 bases remaining between them. The CDR3 is 14 residues long. CDR1 and CDR2 from the germline V gene are MNHEY and SMNVEV (reference sequence). CDR3 region: CASSWQGPTGELFF. CDR3 DNA sequence: TGTGCCAGCAGCTGGCAGGGGCCCACCGGGGAGCTGTTTTTT.

This clonotype appeared a few times. The genes are TRBV30 and TRBJ1-1; 7 bases are a match to TRBD1. Germline CDR1 reads GTSNPN; CDR2 reads SVGIG (reference sequence). The CDR3 is made up of 14 amino acids. The trim removed 0 bases at V and 5 bases at J, leaving 6 bases unmatched. The CDR3 DNA reads as TGTGCCTGGAGTGTACGGAGGGGGCGGACTGAAGCTTTCTTT. Its protein is CAWSVRRGRTEAFF.

The chain has TRBV7-8 and TRBJ2-7; possibly TRBD2 for D (6 bases). CDR3 length: 15 residues. V was pared by 5 bases and J by 2 bases, with 16 bases between. Germline values: CDR1 SGHVS, CDR2 FQNEAQ. Here the CDR3 DNA reads TGTGCCAGCAGCATCCGCTCCGGGAGAACCTACGAGCAGTACTTC. Translation: CASSIRSGRTYEQYF. The full variable domain, rest sourced from reference TRBV7-8 and TRBJ2-7, is GAGVSQSPRYKVAKRGQDVALRCDPISGHVSLFWYQQALGQGPEFLTYFQNEAQLDKSGLPSDRFFAERPEGSVSTLKIQRTQQEDSAVYLCASSIRSGRTYEQYFGPGTRLTVT.

This clonotype was detected a few times. This chain joins TRBV3-1 and TRBJ2-7, with D unresolved. Germline CDR1 and CDR2: LGHDT and YNNKEL (reference sequence). CDR3 size: 15 residues. The V end lost 4 bases, the J end lost 3 bases, and 16 bases lay between the germline ends. CDR3 in amino acids: CASSPTLSQIYEQYF. CDR3 nucleotide sequence: TGTGCCAGCAGCCCGACTCTGTCGCAGATCTACGAGCAGTACTTC.

This clonotype was observed a few times. The chain joins TRBV11-1 to TRBJ2-1; 13 nucleotides align to TRBD2. This CDR3 comprises 19 residues. Per the germline V gene, CDR1 is SGHAT and CDR2 is FQDESV (reference sequence). The V gene end was trimmed by 7 bases and the J gene end by 3 bases; junction bases not matched to a gene: 15. DNA of the CDR3: TGTGCCAGCACCAAAAAAAAGCCGGGACTAGCGGGAATCTACAATGAGCAGTTCTTC. Translation: CASTKKKPGLAGIYNEQFF. Using reference TRBV11-1 and TRBJ2-1 for the parts outside the CDR3, the full variable domain is EAEVAQSPRYKITEKSQAVAFWCDPISGHATLYWYRQILGQGPELLVQFQDESVVDDSQLPKDRFSAERLKGVDSTLKIQPAELGDSAMYLCASTKKKPGLAGIYNEQFFGPGTRLTVL.

This clonotype showed up many times. The V gene is TRBV7-9, the J gene TRBJ2-3, with 9 nucleotides matching TRBD2. CDR3 size: 14 residues. With 3 bases clipped from V and 4 bases from J, the junction kept 2 bases outside the gene matches. The germline gives CDR1 SEHNR, CDR2 FQNEAQ (reference sequence). CDR3 nucleotides: TGTGCCAGCAGCTTTGGCGGGGGGGCAGATACGCAGTATTTT. This gives the protein CASSFGGGADTQYF.

In regard to this clonotype: One end of the junction varies from germline; a read error may be responsible. The chain links TRBV7-2 to TRBJ1-1; D gene ambiguous. The CDR3 consists of 14 residues. Germline CDR1 SGHTA, CDR2 FQGNSA. The DNA of the CDR3 is TGTGGCAGCAGCCCTGCGAGGTGGAACACTGAAGCTTTCTTT. It is translated as CGSSPARWNTEAFF.

The chain recombines TRBV6-2 or TRBV6-3 with TRBJ2-1; 11 bases align to TRBD2. Germline values: CDR1 MNHEY, CDR2 SVGEGT. The CDR3 is 16 residues long. The ends lost 6 bases at V and 1 base at J; junction bases unmatched: 5. CDR3 coding DNA: TGTGCCAGCAGGGGGGGGACTAGCGGTTCCTACAATGAGCAGTTCTTC. It translates to CASRGGTSGSYNEQFF.

The CDR3 loop reads CASRSGRDRVYEQYF. DNA of the CDR3: TGTGCCAGCAGATCCGGTCGGGACAGAGTCTACGAGCAGTACTTC. The chain has TRBV12-3 or TRBV12-4 and TRBJ2-7, with 7 nucleotides matching TRBD1. The CDR3 contains 15 residues. With V trimmed by 6 bases and J by 3 bases, 11 bases remained unmatched.